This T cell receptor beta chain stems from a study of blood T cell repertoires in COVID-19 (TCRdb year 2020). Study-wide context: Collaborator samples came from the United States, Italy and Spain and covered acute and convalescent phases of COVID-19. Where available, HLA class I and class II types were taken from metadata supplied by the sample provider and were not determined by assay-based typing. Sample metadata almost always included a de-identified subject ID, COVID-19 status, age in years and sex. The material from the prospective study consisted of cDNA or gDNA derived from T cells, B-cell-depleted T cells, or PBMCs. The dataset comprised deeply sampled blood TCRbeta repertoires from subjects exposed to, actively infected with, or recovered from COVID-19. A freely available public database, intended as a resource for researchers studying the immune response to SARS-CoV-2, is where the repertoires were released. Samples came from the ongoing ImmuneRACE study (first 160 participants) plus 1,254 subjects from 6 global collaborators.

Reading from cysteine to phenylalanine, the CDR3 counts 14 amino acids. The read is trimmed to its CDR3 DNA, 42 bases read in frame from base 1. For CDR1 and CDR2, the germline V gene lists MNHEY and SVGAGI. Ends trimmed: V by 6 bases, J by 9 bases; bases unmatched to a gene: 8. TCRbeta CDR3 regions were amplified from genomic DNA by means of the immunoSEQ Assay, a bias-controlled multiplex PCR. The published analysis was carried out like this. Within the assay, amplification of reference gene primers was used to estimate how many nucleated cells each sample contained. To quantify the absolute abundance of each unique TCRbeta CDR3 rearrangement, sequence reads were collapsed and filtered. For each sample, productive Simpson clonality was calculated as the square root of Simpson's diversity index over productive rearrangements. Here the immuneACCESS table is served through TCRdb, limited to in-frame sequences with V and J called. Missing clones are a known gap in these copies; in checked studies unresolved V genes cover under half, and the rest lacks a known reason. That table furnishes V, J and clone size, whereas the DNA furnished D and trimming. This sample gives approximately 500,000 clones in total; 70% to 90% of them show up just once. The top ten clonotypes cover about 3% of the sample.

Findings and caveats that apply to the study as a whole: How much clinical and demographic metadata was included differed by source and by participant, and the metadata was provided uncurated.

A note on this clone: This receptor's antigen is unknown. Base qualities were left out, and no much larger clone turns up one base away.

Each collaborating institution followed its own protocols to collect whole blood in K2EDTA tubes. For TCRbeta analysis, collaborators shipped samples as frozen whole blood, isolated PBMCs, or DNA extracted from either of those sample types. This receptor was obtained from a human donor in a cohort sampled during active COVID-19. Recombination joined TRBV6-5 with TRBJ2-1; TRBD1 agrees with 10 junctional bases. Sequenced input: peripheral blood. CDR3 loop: CASSPGRDRGEQFF. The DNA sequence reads TGTGCCAGCAGCCCAGGCCGGGACAGGGGTGAGCAGTTCTTC.